The T cell receptor (beta chain) described here comes from a study of T-cell memory formation after mild COVID-19. Findings and limits, study-wide: Most CD4+ clones that shrank were in CM and EM, while CD8+ ones turned up in EMRA.

TCRdb processed the 5' RACE reads anew with MiXCR; each CDR3 protein has one entry. The sample holds about 250,000 distinct CDR3 sequences; about a sixth are singletons and the top ten take 3.5% to 4%. This clonotype was seen ten or more times. The antigen remains unidentified. The TCR originated in a man in his late teens or twenties who had mild COVID-19 (a few samples of this study predate the infection). Cell type and time point are not known. The sample comprised PBMCs or a T cell subset sorted from them (not recorded which).

In DNA, the CDR3 is TGCGCCAGCAGCTTGGGCGTTGCGGGAGGAGAGACCCAGTACTTC. It encodes CASSLGVAGGETQYF. The rearrangement joins TRBV5-1 to TRBJ2-5; 8 nucleotides line up with TRBD2. The V gene's germline CDR1 is SGHRS and CDR2 YFSETQ. Trimming at V came to 0 bases and at J to 4 bases, leaving 5 bases not matched to a gene. CDR3 length equals 15 residues.